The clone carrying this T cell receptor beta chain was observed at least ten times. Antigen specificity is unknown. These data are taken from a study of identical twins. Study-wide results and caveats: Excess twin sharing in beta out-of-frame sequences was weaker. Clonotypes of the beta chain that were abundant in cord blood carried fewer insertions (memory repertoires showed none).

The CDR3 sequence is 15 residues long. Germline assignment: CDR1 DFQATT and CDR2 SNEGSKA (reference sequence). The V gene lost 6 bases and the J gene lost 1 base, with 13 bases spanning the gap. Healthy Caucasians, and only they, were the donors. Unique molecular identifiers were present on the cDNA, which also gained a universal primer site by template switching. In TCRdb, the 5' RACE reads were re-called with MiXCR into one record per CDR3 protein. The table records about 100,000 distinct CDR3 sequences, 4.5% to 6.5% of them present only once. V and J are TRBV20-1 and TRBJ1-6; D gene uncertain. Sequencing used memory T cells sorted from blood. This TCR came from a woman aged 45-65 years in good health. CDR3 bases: TGCAGTGCCGTGGGGTCGGGGTCCTATAATTCACCCCTCCACTTT. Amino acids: CSAVGSGSYNSPLHF.